The clone carrying this T cell receptor beta chain was counted at least ten times. This sample is part of a study of regulatory T cells in long-lasting Graves disease. CDR3 regions were amplified by Arm-PCR using iRepertoire HTBI primers to build TCR beta libraries. TCRdb re-called the multiplex PCR reads through MiXCR, storing one row per CDR3 protein. The top ten hold approximately 9.3% of the sample, which has roughly 500,000 distinct CDR3 sequences, around an eighth seen once. Deletions cut 7 bases from V and 2 bases from J, with 18 bases between. There are 16 residues in the CDR3. Time point here: newly diagnosed GD, antithyroid drugs for less than 3 months. PBMC-derived RNA was used for the TCR library. This sample also belongs to another study, concerning T cells in Graves' hyperthyroidism and ophthalmopathy.

This sequence joins TRBV12-3 or TRBV12-4 and TRBJ2-1, with D possibly being TRBD1 (6 bases). The clonotype comes from a young man with Graves disease. The specimen comprised peripheral blood mononuclear cells (PBMCs), sampled at new diagnosis, from a patient treated with antithyroid drugs. CDR3 sequence: CASNDSPGQAYNEQFF. In DNA, the CDR3 is TGTGCCAGCAACGATTCTCCGGGACAAGCCTACAATGAGCAGTTCTTC.